This T cell receptor beta chain is drawn from a study of blood T cell repertoires in COVID-19. On the study more broadly: Acute and convalescent COVID-19 specimens originated in the United States, Italy and Spain. T cells, B-cell-depleted T cells, or PBMCs supplied cDNA or gDNA.

Germline assignment: CDR1 ENHRY and CDR2 SYGVKD. The CDR3 totals 13 residues. Trimming took off 7 bases at V and 2 bases at J, with 11 bases between the two ends. Original methodology: Nucleated cell counts were estimated from reference gene primer amplification. The method was immunoSEQ multiplex PCR; TCRdb's version includes in-frame clones alone and lacks a portion of them. V and J calls and clone size are those listed in that table; D and trimming were worked out from the DNA. This sample yields fewer than 90,000 clones, of which about nine tenths are seen a single time; 4.5% to 5% belongs to the top ten.

The source material was peripheral blood. The clonotype comes from a man in his fifties with active or convalescent COVID-19. The V call is TRBV10-3, the J call TRBJ2-5; weak D call: TRBD1 (6 bases). CDR3 loop: CAITPDRQETQYF. As DNA, the CDR3 is TGTGCCATCACCCCCGACAGGCAAGAGACCCAGTACTTC.